This T cell receptor beta chain stems from a study of blood T cell repertoires in COVID-19. On the study more broadly: The United States, Italy and Spain provided the acute and convalescent COVID-19 samples. PBMCs, B-cell-depleted T cells, or T cells provided the cDNA or gDNA that made up the material.

Data came from immunoSEQ multiplex PCR; TCRdb stores just in-frame clones and leaves some out. The repertoire holds about 68,000 clones, with about 83% as singletons. Germline V CDR1 and CDR2: LGHDT, YNNKEL (reference sequence). This CDR3 comprises 19 residues. V was clipped by 0 bases and J by 1 base; unmatched bases: 12. The sample holds one count of this clone. This sequence was found in an elderly man with acute or convalescent COVID-19. The material sequenced was peripheral blood. This sequence joins TRBV3-1 (or the pseudogene TRBV3-2) and TRBJ2-5, with TRBD2 identical over 9 bases. Here the CDR3 DNA reads TGTGCCAGCAGCCAAGATATTCGGCTAGCGGGGAGGGGCCAAGAGACCCAGTACTTC. Its protein is CASSQDIRLAGRGQETQYF.